This T cell receptor beta chain was found in a study of T cells after posttransplantation cyclophosphamide. This clone has just a few counts. TCRdb's table, derived via immunoSEQ multiplex PCR, lists solely in-frame clones and lacks some. This sample has some 50,000 clones, each found more than once. The source of this sequence is a man aged 35 to 55 in good health, CMV-negative, and a related stem cell transplant donor. The specimen sequenced was PBMCs.

CDR3 protein: CASSSFGDSSYNSPLHF. CDR3 DNA sequence: TGTGCCAGCAGCTCGTTCGGGGATAGCTCCTATAATTCACCCCTCCACTTT. V is TRBV7-8 and J is TRBJ1-6; D call uncertain. Per germline, CDR1 SGHVS and CDR2 FQNEAQ. This CDR3 contains 17 residues. Trimming took 4 bases from V and 0 from J, leaving 13 bases between them.